Listed below are T cell receptor beta chains from one sample, sequenced in a study of monozygotic twins with inflammatory bowel disease. TCRdb re-called the 5' RACE reads, yielding one record per CDR3 amino acid sequence without DNA. There are more than 100,000 distinct CDR3 sequences in the sample, with roughly 1.9% held by the top ten. The source material was blood. These receptors all stem from a human donor with ulcerative colitis or Crohn's disease, or a healthy co-twin of an affected twin (not recorded which). Both conserved end residues are part of each CDR3. The order of the fields is J gene, V gene, CDR3 protein.

J: TRBJ2-5; V: TRBV14; CDR3: CASSQEWGLRETQYF
J: TRBJ1-6; V: TRBV3-1; CDR3: CASSRVTGNSPLHF
J: TRBJ2-1; V: TRBV10-3; CDR3: CAISQGLAGDYDSYNEQFF
J: TRBJ2-7; V: TRBV28; CDR3: CASGLGGSNEQYF
J: TRBJ1-6; V: TRBV6-1; CDR3: CASSPPQGAHSPLHF
J: TRBJ1-4; V: TRBV20-1; CDR3: CSARDLKDSTNEKLFF
J: TRBJ1-2; V: TRBV30; CDR3: CAWSGLNRAYYGYTF
J: TRBJ2-2; V: TRBV10-1; CDR3: CASSEDERNTGELFF
J: TRBJ2-7; V: TRBV7-2; CDR3: CASSSSGVITEQYF
J: TRBJ2-3; V: TRBV5-1; CDR3: CASSSRDRTDTQYF
J: TRBJ2-1; V: TRBV5-1; CDR3: CASSLESEIYNEQFF
J: TRBJ1-5; V: TRBV6-5; CDR3: CASSYSGLLAQPRHF
J: TRBJ2-1; V: TRBV6-2/TRBV6-3; CDR3: CASTWTDPYNEQFF
J: TRBJ2-3; V: TRBV12-3/TRBV12-4; CDR3: CASSFGQASTDTQYF
J: TRBJ1-2; V: TRBV7-2; CDR3: CASSLGAVQGYTF